Following are 20 T cell receptor beta chains from one sample sequenced in a study of identical twins (dated by TCRdb to 2015 to 2016). Library generation was performed with 5' RACE. Data came from an Illumina HiSeq 2000. TCRdb trimmed the raw reads at Q25, called clones with MiXCR and kept productive beta chains. Each CDR3 protein gets just one entry, which takes the most common genes and DNA from the rows behind it. Present in this sample are approximately 240,000 distinct CDR3 sequences, roughly 13% of which were seen just once. Jointly, the top ten make up about 9% of the sample. Sequences were obtained from memory (CD45RO+) T cells sorted from blood. The cell subset or site label of this sample denotes: CD45RO+ enriched T cells. Receptors originate from a woman between 18 and 29 years old in good health.

The chain uses TRBV20-1 and TRBJ2-1; 9 nucleotides line up with TRBD2. V lost 3 bases and J lost 4; bases outside the gene matches: 4. CDR1 DFQATT and CDR2 SNEGSKA come from the germline V gene (reference sequence). The length of the CDR3 is 14 residues. The CDR3 region has the DNA TGCAGTGCTAGGGCTAGCGGGGTTTACAATGAGCAGTTCTTC. Translation gives CSARASGVYNEQFF.

This chain joins TRBV18 and TRBJ2-3, with TRBD2 matching 7 bases. CDR3 length: 16 residues. CDR1 and CDR2 (germline): KGHSH, LQKENI. Trimming took 1 base from V and 3 from J; bases not matched to a gene: 7. CDR3 sequence: CASSPRSRGGTDTQYF. The CDR3 region has the DNA TGTGCCAGCTCACCACGGTCTCGCGGGGGTACAGATACGCAGTATTTT.

At least ten counts were recorded for this clonotype. V and J are TRBV12-3 or TRBV12-4 and TRBJ1-3; D ambiguous. The CDR3 runs to 11 residues. V dropped 2 bases and J dropped 8 bases, with 4 bases sitting between them. CDR3 DNA sequence: TGTGCCAGCAGTTTAAGGGACACCATATATTTT. This gives the protein CASSLRDTIYF.

The rearrangement uses TRBV3-1 and TRBJ1-2; D gene ambiguous. The CDR3 has 14 residues. The V gene's germline CDR1 is LGHDT and CDR2 YNNKEL (reference sequence). The V end lost 3 bases, the J end lost 4 bases, and 12 bases lay between the germline ends. The CDR3 sequence: CASSQVVGSYGYTF. The DNA of the CDR3 is TGTGCCAGCAGCCAGGTGGTAGGGAGCTATGGCTACACCTTC.

The genes are TRBV29-1 and TRBJ1-4; no clear D. Germline loops: CDR1 SQVTM, CDR2 ANQGSEA. CDR3 length: 13 residues. The ends were cut back, 4 bases at V and 1 base at J, with 7 bases in the middle. CDR3 coding DNA: TGCAGCGTTGTGGGCGGAACTAATGAAAAACTGTTTTTT. It translates to CSVVGGTNEKLFF.

This clonotype was observed a handful of times. This chain links TRBV20-1 with TRBJ1-3; TRBD1 matches at 8 bases. Trimming at V came to 5 bases and at J to 0 bases, leaving 3 bases not matched to a gene. The germline V gene has CDR1 DFQATT and CDR2 SNEGSKA (reference sequence). CDR3 length: 14 amino acids. CDR3 amino acids: CSAFDRGSGNTIYF. The DNA of the CDR3 is TGCAGTGCTTTTGACAGGGGCTCTGGAAACACCATATATTTT.

Points on this clonotype: The junction does not match germline at one end; this may be a read error. The rearrangement uses TRBV7-7 and TRBJ2-3; perhaps TRBD2 as D (5 bases). In germline, CDR1 is SSHAT, CDR2 FNYEAQ (reference sequence). The CDR3 consists of 15 residues. The CDR3 here is CASSLELGGTDTQYF. The CDR3 coding sequence is TGTGCTAGCAGCTTAGAGCTGGGAGGCACAGATACGCAGTATTTT.

This clonotype was detected a few times. The V call is TRBV5-1, the J call TRBJ2-3; D ambiguous. CDR1 and CDR2 from the germline V gene are SGHRS and YFSETQ. V lost 5 bases to trimming and J lost 6 bases, with 13 bases between them. The CDR3 spans 13 residues. The CDR3 sequence is CASSRSLVDTQYF. The CDR3 nucleotides read TGCGCCAGCAGTCGGTCTCTAGTGGATACGCAGTATTTT. Combining the CDR3 with reference TRBV5-1 and TRBJ2-3 gives the whole variable domain KAGVTQTPRYLIKTRGQQVTLSCSPISGHRSVSWYQQTPGQGLQFLFEYFSETQRNKGNFPGRFSGRQFSNSRSEMNVSTLELGDSALYLCASSRSLVDTQYFGPGTRLTVL.

At least ten counts were recorded for this clonotype. A junction end diverges from the germline sequence, so it may reflect a read error. The rearrangement links TRBV29-1 to TRBJ2-1; 9 bases align to TRBD2. CDR1 is SQVTM, CDR2 ANQGSEA, per germline. This CDR3 comprises 11 residues. The CDR3 nucleotides are TGCAGCGTTGAAGGCGGGAGGGGATGGGACTTC. This translates into CSVEGGRGWDF.

This clonotype appeared many times. The chain couples TRBV12-3 or TRBV12-4 to TRBJ2-2; TRBD1 agrees at 8 bases. J gave up 2 bases and V 5 bases, and 16 bases lay outside the gene matches. This CDR3 contains 19 residues. This chain's CDR3 is CASSPPTYRTGHNTGELFF. CDR3 nucleotides: TGTGCCAGCAGTCCACCAACTTATCGGACAGGGCATAACACCGGGGAGCTGTTTTTT.

The chain links TRBV6-1 to TRBJ2-3, with D perhaps TRBD2 (6 bases). CDR1 and CDR2 from the germline V gene are MNHNS and SASEGT. Trimming took off 6 bases at V and 7 bases at J, with 17 bases between the two ends. This CDR3 has 14 residues. The CDR3 spells CASSRPSGENTQYF. The DNA of the CDR3 is TGTGCCAGCAGCCGACCTTCGGGAGAGAATACGCAGTATTTT.

The gene calls are TRBV6-1 and TRBJ2-2; 8 bases line up with TRBD1. The CDR3 totals 16 residues. With 6 bases clipped from V and 3 bases from J, the junction kept 9 bases outside the gene matches. Germline V gene sequence: CDR1 MNHNS, CDR2 SASEGT. The CDR3 DNA sequence: TGTGCCAGCAGACCTCCCCGGACAGGGTACACCGGGGAGCTGTTTTTT. This encodes CASRPPRTGYTGELFF.

This clonotype was detected many times. The V gene is TRBV11-2, the J gene TRBJ2-7; TRBD1 matches at 9 bases. The CDR3 extends over 14 amino acids. V shed 5 bases, J shed 4 bases, and the junction held 6 bases outside the gene matches. Germline V gene sequence: CDR1 SGHAT, CDR2 FQNNGV. CDR3 in DNA: TGTGCCAGCAGCCGGCGGGACAGGGTTTACGAGCAGTACTTC. Its translation is CASSRRDRVYEQYF.

This clonotype was found a few times. This chain uses TRBV20-1 with TRBJ2-3; no firm D call. CDR1 and CDR2 from the germline V gene are DFQATT and SNEGSKA (reference sequence). The CDR3 runs 15 residues. The CDR3 nucleotides read TGCAGGGCTGTGCCTCACGGATCTAGCACAGATACGCAGTATTTT. It codes for CRAVPHGSSTDTQYF.

Ten or more counts support this clonotype. V gene TRBV7-9 combines with J gene TRBJ2-4; 7 bases agree with TRBD1. V lost 1 base to trimming and J lost 10 bases; unmatched junction nucleotides: 1. CDR1 and CDR2 from the germline V gene are SEHNR and FQNEAQ (reference sequence). CDR3 length: 12 amino acids. DNA for the CDR3: TGTGCCAGCAGCTTAGGACAGGGAATTCAGTACTTC. Residues: CASSLGQGIQYF.

The chain couples TRBV18 to TRBJ2-5; TRBD2 agrees at 7 bases. CDR3 size: 14 residues. V lost 3 bases to trimming and J lost 0 bases; unmatched junction nucleotides: 1. Germline lookup yields CDR1 KGHSH and CDR2 LQKENI. CDR3 region: CASSPGTNQETQYF. CDR3 DNA: TGTGCCAGCTCACCGGGGACTAACCAAGAGACCCAGTACTTC.

V usage is TRBV4-1 and J usage is TRBJ1-1; D is undetermined. V dropped 4 bases and J dropped 7 bases, with 19 bases sitting between them. The CDR3 is 15 residues long. CDR1 MGHRA and CDR2 YSYEKL come from the germline V gene. The CDR3 region is CASSLEWRGIGEAFF. The CDR3 nucleotides read TGCGCCAGCAGCCTAGAATGGCGGGGTATCGGTGAAGCTTTCTTT.

V usage is TRBV3-1 and J usage is TRBJ1-1; D is unresolved. V lost 5 bases and J 4 bases, leaving 14 bases between the germline ends. Per germline, CDR1 LGHDT and CDR2 YNNKEL (reference sequence). This CDR3 spans 14 amino acids. CDR3 in amino acids: CASSFGEESTEAFF. As DNA, the CDR3 is TGTGCCAGCAGCTTCGGGGAAGAGAGCACTGAAGCTTTCTTT.

This clonotype was found many times. This chain links TRBV7-9 with TRBJ2-1; 7 nucleotides agree with TRBD2. The CDR3 is 14 amino acids. Unmatched junction bases numbered 8, after V lost 9 bases and J lost 3 bases. Germline CDR1 and CDR2: SEHNR and FQNEAQ (reference sequence). The CDR3 here is CASKRAGNYNEQFF. The CDR3 DNA follows: TGTGCCAGTAAGAGAGCGGGGAACTACAATGAGCAGTTCTTC.

This clonotype is a singleton in its sample. The chain recombines TRBV6-5 with TRBJ2-4; TRBD1 matches 9 bases. The junction had 6 bases not matched to a gene; V was cut back by 4 bases and J by 5 bases. The germline V gene encodes CDR1 MNHEY and CDR2 SVGAGI. The CDR3 spans 15 residues. The CDR3 sequence is CASSSTGGAENIQYF. The DNA for the CDR3 is TGTGCCAGCAGTTCCACAGGGGGCGCCGAAAACATTCAGTACTTC.